Included here is one TCR beta chain sequence, with context. This specimen belongs to a study of blood T cell repertoires in COVID-19. Study details: T cells, B-cell-depleted T cells, or PBMCs provided the cDNA or gDNA that served as material.

Source study methods: Estimation of nucleated cell counts was performed using reference gene primer amplification. Libraries were prepared by immunoSEQ multiplex PCR; TCRdb keeps only in-frame clonotypes and omits some of them. That table furnishes V, J and clone size, whereas the DNA furnished D and trimming. The sample has 170,000 or so clones, around nine tenths seen once. CDR1 is SGDLS and CDR2 is YYNGEE in the germline V gene. The V and J ends lost 4 bases and 0 bases, in that order; junction bases with no gene match: 10. There are 19 residues in the CDR3. This TCR derives from a woman aged 18-29 years who had recovered from COVID-19. This sequence joins TRBV9 and TRBJ1-6; 10 bases agree with TRBD1. Input material: peripheral blood. The CDR3 reads CASSSRSDRGYSYNSPLHF. CDR3 nucleotides: TGTGCCAGCAGCTCCCGATCGGACAGGGGGTACTCCTATAATTCACCCCTCCACTTT.